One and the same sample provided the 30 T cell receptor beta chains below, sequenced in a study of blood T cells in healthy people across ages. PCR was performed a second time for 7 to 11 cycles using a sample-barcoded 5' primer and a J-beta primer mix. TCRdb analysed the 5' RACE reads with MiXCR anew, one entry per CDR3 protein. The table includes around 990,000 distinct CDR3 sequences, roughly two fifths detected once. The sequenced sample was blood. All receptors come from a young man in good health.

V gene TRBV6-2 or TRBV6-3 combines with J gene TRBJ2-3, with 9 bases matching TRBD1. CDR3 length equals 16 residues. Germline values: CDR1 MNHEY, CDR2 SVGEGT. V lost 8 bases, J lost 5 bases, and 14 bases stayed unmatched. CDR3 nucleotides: TGTGCCAGCGGAGGGCTGACAGGGGGAGACGGAGATACGCAGTATTTT. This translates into CASGGLTGGDGDTQYF.

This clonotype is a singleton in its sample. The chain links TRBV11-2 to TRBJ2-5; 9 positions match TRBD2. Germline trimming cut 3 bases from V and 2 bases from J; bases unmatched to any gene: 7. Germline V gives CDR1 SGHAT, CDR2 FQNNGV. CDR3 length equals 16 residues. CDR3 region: CASSFPVAGEQETQYF. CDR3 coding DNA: TGTGCCAGCAGCTTTCCGGTAGCGGGGGAACAAGAGACCCAGTACTTC.

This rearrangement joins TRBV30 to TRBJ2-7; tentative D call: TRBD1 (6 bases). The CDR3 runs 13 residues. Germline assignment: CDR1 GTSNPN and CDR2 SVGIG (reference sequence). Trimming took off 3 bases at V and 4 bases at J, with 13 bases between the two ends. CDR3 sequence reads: CAWSLGGYYEQYF. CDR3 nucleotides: TGTGCCTGGAGCCTAGGGGGATATTACGAGCAGTACTTC. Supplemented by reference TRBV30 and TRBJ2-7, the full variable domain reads SQTIHQWPATLVQPVGSPLSLECTVEGTSNPNLYWYRQAAGRGLQLLFYSVGIGQISSEVPQNLSASRPQDRQFILSSKKLLLSDSGFYLCAWSLGGYYEQYFGPGTRLTVT.

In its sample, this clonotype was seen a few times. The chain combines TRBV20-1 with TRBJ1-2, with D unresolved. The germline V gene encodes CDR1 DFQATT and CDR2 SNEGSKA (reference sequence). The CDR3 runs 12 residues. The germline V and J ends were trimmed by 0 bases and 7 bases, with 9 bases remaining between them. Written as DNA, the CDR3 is TGCAGTGCTAGAGATCGGGCAGGTGGCTACACCTTC. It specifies CSARDRAGGYTF.

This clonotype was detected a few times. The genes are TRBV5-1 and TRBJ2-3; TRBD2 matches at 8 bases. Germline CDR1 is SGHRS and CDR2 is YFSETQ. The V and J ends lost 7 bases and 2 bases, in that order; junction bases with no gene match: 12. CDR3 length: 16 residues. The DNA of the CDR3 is TGCGCCAGCCGATCGGACGGGGGGGCAGTCACAGATACGCAGTATTTT. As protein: CASRSDGGAVTDTQYF.

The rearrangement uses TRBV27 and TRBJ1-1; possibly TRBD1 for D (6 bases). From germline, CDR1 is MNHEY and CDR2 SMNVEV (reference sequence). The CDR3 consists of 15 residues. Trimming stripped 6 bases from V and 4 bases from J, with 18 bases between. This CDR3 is CASSPFGTSGTEAFF. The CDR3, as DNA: TGTGCCAGCAGCCCTTTCGGGACATCGGGCACTGAAGCTTTCTTT.

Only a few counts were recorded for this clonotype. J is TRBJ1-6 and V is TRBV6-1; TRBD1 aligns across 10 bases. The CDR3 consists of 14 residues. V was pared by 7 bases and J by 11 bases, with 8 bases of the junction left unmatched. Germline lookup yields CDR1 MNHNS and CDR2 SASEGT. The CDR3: CASIVGQGVPPLHF. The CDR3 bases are TGTGCCAGCATCGTCGGACAGGGGGTTCCACCCCTCCACTTT.

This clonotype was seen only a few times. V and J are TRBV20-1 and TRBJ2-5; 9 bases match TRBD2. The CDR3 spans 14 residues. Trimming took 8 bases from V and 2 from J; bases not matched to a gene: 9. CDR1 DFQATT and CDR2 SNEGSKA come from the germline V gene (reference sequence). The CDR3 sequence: CSLNSGGGQETQYF. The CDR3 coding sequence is TGCAGTCTGAATAGCGGGGGAGGGCAAGAGACCCAGTACTTC.

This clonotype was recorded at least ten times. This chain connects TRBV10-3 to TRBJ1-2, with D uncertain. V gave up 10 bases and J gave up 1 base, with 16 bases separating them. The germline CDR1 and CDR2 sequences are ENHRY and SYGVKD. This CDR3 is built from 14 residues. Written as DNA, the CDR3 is TGTGCCACTACCCAGGATGGGTATAACTATGGCTACACCTTC. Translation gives CATTQDGYNYGYTF.

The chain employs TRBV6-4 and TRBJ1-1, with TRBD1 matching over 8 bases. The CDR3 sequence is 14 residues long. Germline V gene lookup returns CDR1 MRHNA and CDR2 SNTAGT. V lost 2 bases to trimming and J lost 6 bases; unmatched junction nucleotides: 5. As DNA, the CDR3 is TGTGCCAGCAGTGACGGTACGGGACAGGCTGAAGCTTTCTTT. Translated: CASSDGTGQAEAFF.

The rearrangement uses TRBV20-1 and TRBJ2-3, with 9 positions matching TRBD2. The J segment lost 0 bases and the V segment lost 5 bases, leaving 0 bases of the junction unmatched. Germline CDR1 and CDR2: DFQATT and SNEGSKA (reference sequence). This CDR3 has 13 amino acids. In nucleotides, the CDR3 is TGCAGTGCTGCGGGGGGGAGCACAGATACGCAGTATTTT. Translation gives CSAAGGSTDTQYF.

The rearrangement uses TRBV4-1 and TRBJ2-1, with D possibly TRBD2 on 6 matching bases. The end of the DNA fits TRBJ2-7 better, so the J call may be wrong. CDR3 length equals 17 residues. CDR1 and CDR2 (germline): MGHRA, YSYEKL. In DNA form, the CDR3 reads TGCGCCAGCAGCCAAGAGCAGTCCGGGACTTTCTACAATGAGCAGTACTTC. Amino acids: CASSQEQSGTFYNEQYF.

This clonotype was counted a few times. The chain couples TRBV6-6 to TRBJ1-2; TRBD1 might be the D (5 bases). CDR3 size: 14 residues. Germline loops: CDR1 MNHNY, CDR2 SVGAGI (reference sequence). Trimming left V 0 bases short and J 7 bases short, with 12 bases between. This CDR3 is CASSYSDPGPGYTF. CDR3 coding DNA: TGTGCCAGCAGTTACTCGGATCCAGGGCCTGGCTACACCTTC.

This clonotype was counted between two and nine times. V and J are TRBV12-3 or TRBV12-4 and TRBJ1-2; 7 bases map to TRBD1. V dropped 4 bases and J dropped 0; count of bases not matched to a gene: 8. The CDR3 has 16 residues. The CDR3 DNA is TGTGCCAGCAGTTCAGGACAGGTGGTTTCTAACTATGGCTACACCTTC. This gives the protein CASSSGQVVSNYGYTF.

The CDR3 DNA reads TGTGCCATCAGTGACGGAAACTCCTATAATTCACCCCTCCACTTT. It yields the protein CAISDGNSYNSPLHF. The chain recombines TRBV10-3 with TRBJ1-6; D gene unclear. This CDR3 is 15 amino acids long. V was shortened by 3 bases and J by 0 bases, with 6 bases between the two germline ends. Germline CDR1 reads ENHRY; CDR2 reads SYGVKD.

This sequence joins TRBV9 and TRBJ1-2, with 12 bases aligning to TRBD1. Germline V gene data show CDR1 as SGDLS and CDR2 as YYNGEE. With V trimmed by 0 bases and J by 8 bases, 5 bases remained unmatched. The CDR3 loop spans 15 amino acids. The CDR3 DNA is TGTGCCAGCAGCGTAGCGGGGACAGGGGGCCGGGGCTACACCTTC. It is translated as CASSVAGTGGRGYTF.

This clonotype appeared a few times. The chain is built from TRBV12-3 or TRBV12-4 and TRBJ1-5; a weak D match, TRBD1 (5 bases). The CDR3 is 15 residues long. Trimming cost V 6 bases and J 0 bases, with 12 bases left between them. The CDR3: CASRPSGDSNQPQHF. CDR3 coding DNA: TGTGCCAGCAGGCCCTCGGGGGATAGCAATCAGCCCCAGCATTTT.

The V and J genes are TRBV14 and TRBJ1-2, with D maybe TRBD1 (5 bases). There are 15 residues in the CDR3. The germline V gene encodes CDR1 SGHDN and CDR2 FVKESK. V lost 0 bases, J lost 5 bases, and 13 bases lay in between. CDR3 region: CASSQDLGTQYGYTF. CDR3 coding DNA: TGTGCCAGCAGCCAAGATCTGGGGACGCAGTATGGCTACACCTTC.

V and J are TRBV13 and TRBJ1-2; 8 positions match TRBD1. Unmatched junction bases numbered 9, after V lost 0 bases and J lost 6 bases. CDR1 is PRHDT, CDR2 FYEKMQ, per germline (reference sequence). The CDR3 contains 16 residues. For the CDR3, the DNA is TGTGCCAGCAGCTTAGGGACAGGGGAATATTCAGATGGCTACACCTTC. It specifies CASSLGTGEYSDGYTF. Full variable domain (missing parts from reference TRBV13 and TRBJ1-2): AAGVIQSPRHLIKEKRETATLKCYPIPRHDTVYWYQQGPGQDPQFLISFYEKMQSDKGSIPDRFSAQQFSDYHSELNMSSLELGDSALYFCASSLGTGEYSDGYTFGSGTRLTVV.

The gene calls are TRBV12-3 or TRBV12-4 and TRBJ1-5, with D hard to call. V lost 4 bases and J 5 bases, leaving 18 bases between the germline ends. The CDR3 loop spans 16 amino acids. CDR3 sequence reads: CASSSPGSLGHQPQHF. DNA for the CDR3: TGTGCCAGCAGTTCCCCGGGATCCCTTGGCCATCAGCCCCAGCATTTT.

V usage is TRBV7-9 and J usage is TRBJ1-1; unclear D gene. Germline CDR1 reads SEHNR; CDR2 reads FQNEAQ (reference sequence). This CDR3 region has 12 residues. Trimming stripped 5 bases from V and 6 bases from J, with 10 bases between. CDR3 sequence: CASSPKAAEAFF. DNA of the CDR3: TGTGCCAGCAGCCCTAAAGCCGCTGAAGCTTTCTTT. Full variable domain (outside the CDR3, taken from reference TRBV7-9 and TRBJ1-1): DTGVSQNPRHKITKRGQNVTFRCDPISEHNRLYWYRQTLGQGPEFLTYFQNEAQLEKSRLLSDRFSAERPKGSFSTLEIQRTEQGDSAMYLCASSPKAAEAFFGQGTRLTVV.

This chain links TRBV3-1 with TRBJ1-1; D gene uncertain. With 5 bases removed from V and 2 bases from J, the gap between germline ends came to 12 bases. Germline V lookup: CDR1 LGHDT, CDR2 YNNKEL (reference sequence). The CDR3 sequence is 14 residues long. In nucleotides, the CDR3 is TGTGCCAGCAGCAAAGGGCCAATAAACACTGAAGCTTTCTTT. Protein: CASSKGPINTEAFF. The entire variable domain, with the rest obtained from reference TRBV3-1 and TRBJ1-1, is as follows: DTAVSQTPKYLVTQMGNDKSIKCEQNLGHDTMYWYKQDSKKFLKIMFSYNNKELIINETVPNRFSPKSPDKAHLNLHINSLELGDSAVYFCASSKGPINTEAFFGQGTRLTVV.

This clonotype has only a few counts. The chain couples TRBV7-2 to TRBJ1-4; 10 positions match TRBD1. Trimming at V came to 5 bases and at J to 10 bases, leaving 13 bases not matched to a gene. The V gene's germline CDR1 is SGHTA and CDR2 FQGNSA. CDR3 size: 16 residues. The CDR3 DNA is TGTGCCAGCAGCCGCGATATCGGGACAGGGGATCGAAAACTGTTTTTT. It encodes CASSRDIGTGDRKLFF.

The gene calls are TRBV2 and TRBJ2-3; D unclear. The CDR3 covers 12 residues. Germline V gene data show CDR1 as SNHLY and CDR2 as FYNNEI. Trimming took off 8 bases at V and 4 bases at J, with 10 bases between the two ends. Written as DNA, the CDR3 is TGTGCCAGCCGGCCGGAGCCAGATACGCAGTATTTT. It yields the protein CASRPEPDTQYF. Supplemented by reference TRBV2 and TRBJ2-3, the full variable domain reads EPEVTQTPSHQVTQMGQEVILRCVPISNHLYFYWYRQILGQKVEFLVSFYNNEISEKSEIFDDQFSVERPDGSNFTLKIRSTKLEDSAMYFCASRPEPDTQYFGPGTRLTVL.

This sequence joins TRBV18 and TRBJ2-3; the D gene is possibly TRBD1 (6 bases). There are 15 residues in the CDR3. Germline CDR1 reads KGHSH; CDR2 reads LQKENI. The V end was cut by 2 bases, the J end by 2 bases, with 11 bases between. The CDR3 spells CASSPVQGHTDTQYF. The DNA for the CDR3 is TGTGCCAGCTCACCAGTCCAGGGGCACACAGATACGCAGTATTTT.

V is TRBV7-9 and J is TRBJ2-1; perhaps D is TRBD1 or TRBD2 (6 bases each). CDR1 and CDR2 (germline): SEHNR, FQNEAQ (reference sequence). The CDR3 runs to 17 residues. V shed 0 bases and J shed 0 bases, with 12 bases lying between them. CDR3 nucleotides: TGTGCCAGCAGCTTAGCGGGGGGCCTGGACTCCTACAATGAGCAGTTCTTC. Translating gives CASSLAGGLDSYNEQFF.

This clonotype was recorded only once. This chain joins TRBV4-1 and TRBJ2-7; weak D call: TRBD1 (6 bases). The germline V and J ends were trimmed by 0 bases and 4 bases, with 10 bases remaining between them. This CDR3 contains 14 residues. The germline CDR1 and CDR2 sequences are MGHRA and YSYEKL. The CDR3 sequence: CASSQELRGYEQYF. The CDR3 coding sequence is TGCGCCAGCAGCCAAGAGTTGAGGGGGTACGAGCAGTACTTC.

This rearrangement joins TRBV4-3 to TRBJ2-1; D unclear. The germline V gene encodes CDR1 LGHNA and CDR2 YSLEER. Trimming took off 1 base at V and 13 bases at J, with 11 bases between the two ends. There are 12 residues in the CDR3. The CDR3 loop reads CASSQGSAPQFF. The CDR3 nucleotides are TGCGCCAGCAGCCAAGGGTCCGCGCCCCAGTTCTTC.

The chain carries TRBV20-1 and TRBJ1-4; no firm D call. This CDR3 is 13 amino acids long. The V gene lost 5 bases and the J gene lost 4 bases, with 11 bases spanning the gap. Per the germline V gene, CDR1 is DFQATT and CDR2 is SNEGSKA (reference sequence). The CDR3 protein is CSASSDINEKLFF. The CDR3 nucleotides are TGCAGTGCTTCGAGCGATATTAATGAAAAACTGTTTTTT.

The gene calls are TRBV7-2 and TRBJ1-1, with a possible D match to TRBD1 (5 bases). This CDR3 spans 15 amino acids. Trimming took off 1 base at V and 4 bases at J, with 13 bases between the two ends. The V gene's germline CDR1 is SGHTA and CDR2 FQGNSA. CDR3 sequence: CASSLGGGLGTEAFF. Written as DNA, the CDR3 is TGTGCCAGCAGCTTAGGCGGGGGTCTGGGCACTGAAGCTTTCTTT.